These 28 T cell receptor beta chains were all obtained from the same sample, sequenced in a study of blood T cell repertoires in COVID-19. Using immunoSEQ multiplex PCR, the repertoire was profiled, and TCRdb retains in-frame clones only, with some absent. This repertoire shows just over 650,000 clones, more than 80% found once; its top ten account for around 0.3%. Source material: peripheral blood. The receptors stem from a woman between 18 and 30 years old with acute or convalescent COVID-19.

The chain joins TRBV28 to TRBJ2-7; tentatively, D is TRBD2 (6 bases). CDR1 is MDHEN and CDR2 is SYDVKM in the germline V gene. The CDR3 has 14 residues. The germline V and J ends were trimmed by 6 bases and 4 bases, with 16 bases remaining between them. CDR3 amino acids: CASSPSGDTYEQYF. CDR3 coding DNA: TGTGCCAGCAGCCCATCGGGGGATACATACGAGCAGTACTTC.

This clone was recorded only once. The rearrangement links TRBV6-2 or TRBV6-3 to TRBJ2-7; weak D call: TRBD2 (6 bases). V was trimmed by 6 bases and J by 1 base, leaving 10 bases between them. Germline V gene sequence: CDR1 MNHEY, CDR2 SVGEGT. This CDR3 region has 13 residues. The CDR3: CASSRDWSYEQYF. CDR3 nucleotides: TGTGCCAGCAGCCGGGACTGGTCCTACGAGCAGTACTTC.

The chain joins TRBV2 to TRBJ2-7; the D is unclear. The CDR3 is 12 amino acids. Per the germline V gene, CDR1 is SNHLY and CDR2 is FYNNEI. Trimming shortened V by 3 bases and J by 3 bases, and 6 bases separated the two germline ends. CDR3 sequence reads: CASSDWLYEQYF. CDR3 in DNA: TGTGCCAGCAGTGATTGGCTCTACGAGCAGTACTTC. The whole variable domain, filled in from reference TRBV2 and TRBJ2-7, reads EPEVTQTPSHQVTQMGQEVILRCVPISNHLYFYWYRQILGQKVEFLVSFYNNEISEKSEIFDDQFSVERPDGSNFTLKIRSTKLEDSAMYFCASSDWLYEQYFGPGTRLTVT.

This clone was counted a single time. The sample has other DNA sequences that encode this CDR3 too. The chain carries TRBV5-1 and TRBJ1-5; a possible D gene is TRBD1 (5 bases). The CDR3 has 15 amino acids. Germline V gives CDR1 SGHRS, CDR2 YFSETQ. Trimming shortened V by 4 bases and J by 1 base, and 12 bases separated the two germline ends. DNA of the CDR3: TGCGCCAGCAGCCCTTCGGGGGGAAGCAATCAGCCCCAGCATTTT. It specifies CASSPSGGSNQPQHF.

CDR3 bases: TGTGCCAGCAGTTCCGACCAGGGGGAGCAGTACTTC. It yields the protein CASSSDQGEQYF. The chain couples TRBV6-5 to TRBJ2-7; a weak D match, TRBD1 (6 bases). V lost 4 bases and J 7 bases, leaving 11 bases between the germline ends. This CDR3 contains 12 residues. Germline V gene data show CDR1 as MNHEY and CDR2 as SVGAGI.

V is TRBV30 and J is TRBJ2-7; D not certain. V dropped 2 bases and J dropped 2 bases, with 7 bases sitting between them. Germline-derived CDR1 and CDR2 are GTSNPN and SVGIG (reference sequence). The length of the CDR3 is 12 residues. The CDR3 region is CAWSQSPYEQYF. In DNA form, the CDR3 reads TGTGCCTGGAGTCAAAGCCCCTACGAGCAGTACTTC.

The chain uses TRBV7-9 and TRBJ2-7; the match to TRBD1 covers 8 bases. The CDR3 loop spans 13 amino acids. Trimming removed 4 bases from V and 3 bases from J; junction bases left unmatched: 2. CDR1 and CDR2 (germline): SEHNR, FQNEAQ (reference sequence). DNA for the CDR3: TGTGCCAGCAGCTGGACAGGGTACTACGAGCAGTACTTC. Encoded protein: CASSWTGYYEQYF.

V gene TRBV19 combines with J gene TRBJ1-1; D ambiguous. The length of the CDR3 is 17 residues. The ends were cut back, 5 bases at V and 0 bases at J, with 19 bases in the middle. Germline CDR1 LNHDA, CDR2 SQIVND (reference sequence). The CDR3 nucleotides are TGTGCCAGTAGTCCCCTCCCGCGGGGTTTCATGAACACTGAAGCTTTCTTT. This gives the protein CASSPLPRGFMNTEAFF.

This clone was seen only once. V is TRBV24-1 and J is TRBJ1-2; D perhaps matches TRBD1 (5 bases). The CDR3 sequence is 13 residues long. V lost 4 bases and J 8 bases, leaving 13 bases between the germline ends. The germline V gene encodes CDR1 KGHDR and CDR2 SFDVKD. The DNA for the CDR3 is TGTGCCACCAGTGACGCCAGGGTAGGAGGCTACACCTTC. It translates to CATSDARVGGYTF.

The CDR3 region is CASSRDRGRNGYTF. CDR3 bases: TGTGCCAGCAGCCGAGACAGGGGGCGAAATGGCTACACCTTC. The chain employs TRBV7-9 and TRBJ1-2; 10 bases line up with TRBD1. Germline V gene sequence: CDR1 SEHNR, CDR2 FQNEAQ (reference sequence). The CDR3 has 14 residues. J was trimmed by 6 bases and V by 5 bases; bases with no gene match: 6. Looking up the rest from reference TRBV7-9 and TRBJ1-2 gives the full variable domain: DTGVSQNPRHKITKRGQNVTFRCDPISEHNRLYWYRQTLGQGPEFLTYFQNEAQLEKSRLLSDRFSAERPKGSFSTLEIQRTEQGDSAMYLCASSRDRGRNGYTFGSGTRLTVV.

DNA for the CDR3: TGTGCCAGCAGCGTTCGGGACAGGGAAGTTTTCTATGGCTACACCTTC. Amino acids: CASSVRDREVFYGYTF. The chain carries TRBV9 and TRBJ1-2; 9 bases line up with TRBD1. With V trimmed by 2 bases and J by 4 bases, 9 bases remained unmatched. In germline, CDR1 is SGDLS, CDR2 YYNGEE. This CDR3 is 16 amino acids long.

J is TRBJ1-5 and V is TRBV6-2 or TRBV6-3; 10 bases map to TRBD1. Germline-derived CDR1 and CDR2 are MNHEY and SVGEGT. The CDR3 extends over 19 amino acids. With V trimmed by 1 base and J by 2 bases, 11 bases remained unmatched. CDR3 in amino acids: CASSYFPGQGSAGNQPQHF. CDR3 coding DNA: TGTGCCAGCAGTTACTTCCCGGGACAGGGGAGTGCAGGCAATCAGCCCCAGCATTTT.

The gene calls are TRBV7-8 and TRBJ1-6; 9 bases are a match to TRBD1. CDR1 is SGHVS, CDR2 FQNEAQ, per germline. V was clipped by 1 base and J by 7 bases; unmatched bases: 5. This CDR3 has 16 amino acids. The CDR3, as DNA: TGTGCCAGCAGCTTAGGGGACAGGGTTGGGAATTCACCCCTCCACTTT. It translates to CASSLGDRVGNSPLHF.

The chain carries TRBV7-2 and TRBJ2-3, with D possibly TRBD1 on 5 matching bases. The CDR3 contains 15 residues. V lost 0 bases and J lost 2, with 9 bases in between. Per the germline V gene, CDR1 is SGHTA and CDR2 is FQGNSA. CDR3 protein: CASSLADTHTDTQYF. The CDR3 nucleotides read TGTGCCAGCAGCTTAGCGGACACCCACACAGATACGCAGTATTTT. The whole variable domain, remainder taken from reference TRBV7-2 and TRBJ2-3, is GAGVSQSPSNKVTEKGKDVELRCDPISGHTALYWYRQSLGQGLEFLIYFQGNSAPDKSGLPSDRFSAERTGGSVSTLTIQRTQQEDSAVYLCASSLADTHTDTQYFGPGTRLTVL.

The chain has TRBV30 and TRBJ2-6; the match to TRBD2 covers 12 bases. Germline CDR1 GTSNPN, CDR2 SVGIG (reference sequence). V trimming: 5 bases; J trimming: 2 bases; junction bases outside the gene matches: 1. The CDR3 has 15 amino acids. DNA for the CDR3: TGTGCCTGGGCTAGCGGGGGGGCTGGGGCCAACGTCCTGACTTTC. Its protein product is CAWASGGAGANVLTF.

The chain couples TRBV5-6 to TRBJ1-2, with 8 positions matching TRBD1. V dropped 2 bases and J dropped 4; count of bases not matched to a gene: 4. Germline CDR1 SGHDT, CDR2 YYEEEE. The CDR3 is 14 residues long. The CDR3 region is CASSFDRGIYGYTF. The CDR3 DNA reads TGTGCCAGCAGCTTCGACAGGGGAATCTATGGCTACACCTTC. Full variable domain (missing parts from reference TRBV5-6 and TRBJ1-2): DAGVTQSPTHLIKTRGQQVTLRCSPKSGHDTVSWYQQALGQGPQFIFQYYEEEERQRGNFPDRFSGHQFPNYSSELNVNALLLGDSALYLCASSFDRGIYGYTFGSGTRLTVV.

The V call is TRBV6-5, the J call TRBJ1-2, with D perhaps matching TRBD1 (6 bases). This CDR3 comprises 14 residues. The V end was cut by 7 bases, the J end by 7 bases, with 19 bases between. Germline CDR1 reads MNHEY; CDR2 reads SVGAGI. Here the CDR3 reads CASTRKGGMFGYTF. CDR3 bases: TGTGCCAGCACACGGAAGGGGGGGATGTTTGGCTACACCTTC.

V and J are TRBV27 and TRBJ1-1; no clear D gene. V was cut by 3 bases and J by 4 bases, with 12 bases left in between. Germline V gene sequence: CDR1 MNHEY, CDR2 SMNVEV (reference sequence). The CDR3 contains 14 residues. The CDR3 DNA reads as TGTGCCAGCAGTTTTTTTGAGGGCGGCACTGAAGCTTTCTTT. Protein: CASSFFEGGTEAFF.

The V and J genes are TRBV14 and TRBJ1-2; a possible D gene is TRBD1 (6 bases). The length of the CDR3 is 13 residues. The germline gives CDR1 SGHDN, CDR2 FVKESK. The V and J ends lost 8 bases and 7 bases respectively, with 17 bases between them. Here the CDR3 DNA reads TGTGCCAGCGGACTCTTGGGGGCCGGTGGCTACACCTTC. It specifies CASGLLGAGGYTF.

The rearrangement joins TRBV5-1 to TRBJ1-2; D may be TRBD1 (6 bases). V lost 3 bases to trimming and J lost 4 bases, with 16 bases between them. Germline CDR1 SGHRS, CDR2 YFSETQ. This CDR3 region has 15 residues. The CDR3 region has the DNA TGCGCCAGCAGCTCCAGAGACAGGAAATCCTATGGCTACACCTTC. This codes for CASSSRDRKSYGYTF. The full variable domain, its missing parts supplied by reference TRBV5-1 and TRBJ1-2, is KAGVTQTPRYLIKTRGQQVTLSCSPISGHRSVSWYQQTPGQGLQFLFEYFSETQRNKGNFPGRFSGRQFSNSRSEMNVSTLELGDSALYLCASSSRDRKSYGYTFGSGTRLTVV.

The J gene is TRBJ2-2, the V gene TRBV9; 7 bases are a match to TRBD1. V lost 2 bases and J lost 0; bases outside the gene matches: 7. This CDR3 has 17 amino acids. Germline CDR1 and CDR2: SGDLS and YYNGEE. Written as DNA, the CDR3 is TGTGCCAGCAGCGTTCAACGACAGGGCTCGAACACCGGGGAGCTGTTTTTT. The encoded protein is CASSVQRQGSNTGELFF.

The chain couples TRBV7-6 to TRBJ1-1; D call uncertain. With 5 bases removed from V and 4 bases from J, the gap between germline ends came to 11 bases. CDR3 length: 13 residues. Germline values: CDR1 SGHVS, CDR2 FNYEAQ. As DNA, the CDR3 is TGTGCCAGCAGCGCCACAGTGTTCACTGAAGCTTTCTTT. This gives the protein CASSATVFTEAFF. Filled out from reference TRBV7-6 and TRBJ1-1, the complete variable domain reads GAGVSQSPRYKVTKRGQDVALRCDPISGHVSLYWYRQALGQGPEFLTYFNYEAQQDKSGLPNDRFSAERPEGSISTLTIQRTEQRDSAMYRCASSATVFTEAFFGQGTRLTVV.

In DNA, the CDR3 is TGTGCCAGCAGCAAGACGGGGAACCAAGAGACCCAGTACTTC. As protein: CASSKTGNQETQYF. This chain connects TRBV21-1 to TRBJ2-5; TRBD2, the table's D call, was not compared with the DNA. TRBV21-1 is assigned pseudogene status. The CDR3 extends over 14 amino acids.

This clone has only one observation. The J gene is TRBJ2-2, the V gene TRBV27; 14 positions match TRBD2. V lost 6 bases to trimming and J lost 5 bases; unmatched junction nucleotides: 14. Germline V gives CDR1 MNHEY, CDR2 SMNVEV (reference sequence). CDR3 length: 19 residues. The CDR3 bases are TGTGCCAGCAGCCGTAAGGGACTAGCGGGGGCAGCCGGAACCGGGGAGCTGTTTTTT. Translated, it gives CASSRKGLAGAAGTGELFF.

The chain carries TRBV19 and TRBJ1-5; no clear D. This CDR3 has 14 amino acids. In germline, CDR1 is LNHDA, CDR2 SQIVND (reference sequence). The ends were cut back, 7 bases at V and 11 bases at J, with 21 bases in the middle. CDR3 loop: CASTLSATNPAQHF. DNA of the CDR3: TGTGCCAGTACCCTCTCCGCCACCAACCCGGCCCAGCATTTT.

This chain joins TRBV6-5 and TRBJ1-1, with D maybe TRBD1 (5 bases). V shed 0 bases and J shed 6 bases, with 11 bases lying between them. The CDR3 runs 14 residues. From germline, CDR1 is MNHEY and CDR2 SVGAGI. The CDR3 nucleotides read TGTGCCAGCAGTTACTCAGGGGCCCCTGCTGAAGCTTTCTTT. This codes for CASSYSGAPAEAFF.

CDR3 region: CASSYSPSEFYGYTF. The CDR3 DNA follows: TGTGCCAGCAGTTACTCACCGTCAGAATTCTATGGCTACACCTTC. The chain is built from TRBV6-2 or TRBV6-3 and TRBJ1-2; D call uncertain. Per the germline V gene, CDR1 is MNHEY and CDR2 is SVGEGT. The V end lost 0 bases, the J end lost 4 bases, and 12 bases lay between the germline ends. CDR3 size: 15 residues.

Here the CDR3 reads CSAIPGDNYGYTF. The CDR3 nucleotides are TGCAGCGCAATCCCAGGGGACAACTATGGCTACACCTTC. The rearrangement joins TRBV29-1 to TRBJ1-2; tentative D call: TRBD1 (6 bases). This CDR3 has 13 amino acids. V shed 7 bases and J shed 2 bases, with 14 bases lying between them. Germline CDR1 reads SQVTM; CDR2 reads ANQGSEA.